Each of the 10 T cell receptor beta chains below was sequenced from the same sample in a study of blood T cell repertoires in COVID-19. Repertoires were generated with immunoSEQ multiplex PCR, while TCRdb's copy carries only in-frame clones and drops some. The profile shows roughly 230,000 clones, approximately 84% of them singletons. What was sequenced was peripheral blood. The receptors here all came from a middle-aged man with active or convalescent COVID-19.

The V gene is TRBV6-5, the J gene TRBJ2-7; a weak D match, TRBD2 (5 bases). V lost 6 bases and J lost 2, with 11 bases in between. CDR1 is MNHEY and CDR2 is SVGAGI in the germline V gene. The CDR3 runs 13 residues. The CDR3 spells CASRPAGTYEQYF. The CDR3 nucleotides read TGTGCCAGCAGACCCGCGGGCACCTACGAGCAGTACTTC.

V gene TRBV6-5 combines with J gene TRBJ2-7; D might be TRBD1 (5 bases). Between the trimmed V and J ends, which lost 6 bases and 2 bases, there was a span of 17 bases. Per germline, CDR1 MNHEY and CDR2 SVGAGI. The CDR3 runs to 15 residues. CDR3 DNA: TGTGCCAGCAGCACGACCAACAGGTTACCCTACGAGCAGTACTTC. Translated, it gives CASSTTNRLPYEQYF.

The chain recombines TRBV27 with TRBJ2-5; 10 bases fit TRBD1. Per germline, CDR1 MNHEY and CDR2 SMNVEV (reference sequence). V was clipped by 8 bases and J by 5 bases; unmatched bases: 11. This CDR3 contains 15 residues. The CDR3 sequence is CASGVRDRGQETQYF. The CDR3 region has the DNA TGTGCCAGCGGGGTCCGGGACAGGGGCCAGGAGACCCAGTACTTC.

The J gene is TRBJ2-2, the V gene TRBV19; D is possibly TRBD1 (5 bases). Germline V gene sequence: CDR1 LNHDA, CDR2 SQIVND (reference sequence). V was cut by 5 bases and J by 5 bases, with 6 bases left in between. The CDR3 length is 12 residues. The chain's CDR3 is CASSSGTGELFF. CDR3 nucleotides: TGTGCCAGTAGTTCAGGGACCGGGGAGCTGTTTTTT.

CDR3 protein: CASSLAGVAGTDTQYF. CDR3 sequence (DNA): TGCGCCAGCAGCTTGGCGGGGGTTGCCGGCACAGATACGCAGTATTTT. The chain employs TRBV5-1 and TRBJ2-3; TRBD2 is a possible D gene (6 bases). Germline V gene sequence: CDR1 SGHRS, CDR2 YFSETQ. Deletions cut 0 bases from V and 1 base from J, with 12 bases between. The CDR3 extends over 16 amino acids.

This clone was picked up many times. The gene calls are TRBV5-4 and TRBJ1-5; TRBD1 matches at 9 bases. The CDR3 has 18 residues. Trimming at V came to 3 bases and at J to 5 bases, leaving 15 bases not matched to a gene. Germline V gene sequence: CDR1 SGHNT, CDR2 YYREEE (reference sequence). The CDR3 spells CASSSMGGTGQWYQPQHF. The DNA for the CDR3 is TGTGCCAGCAGCTCGATGGGTGGGACAGGGCAATGGTATCAGCCCCAGCATTTT.

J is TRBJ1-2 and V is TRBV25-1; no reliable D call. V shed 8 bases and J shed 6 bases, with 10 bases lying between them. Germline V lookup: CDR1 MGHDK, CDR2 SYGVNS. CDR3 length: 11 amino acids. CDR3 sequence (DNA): TGTGCCAGCGCTACAGCAAATGGCTACACCTTC. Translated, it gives CASATANGYTF.

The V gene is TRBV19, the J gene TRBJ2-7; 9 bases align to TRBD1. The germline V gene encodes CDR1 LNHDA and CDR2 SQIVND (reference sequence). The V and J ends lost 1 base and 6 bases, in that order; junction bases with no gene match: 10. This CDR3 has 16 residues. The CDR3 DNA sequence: TGTGCCAGTAGTATAGTTCCGGGACAGGGTCTATCCGAGCAGTACTTC. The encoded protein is CASSIVPGQGLSEQYF.

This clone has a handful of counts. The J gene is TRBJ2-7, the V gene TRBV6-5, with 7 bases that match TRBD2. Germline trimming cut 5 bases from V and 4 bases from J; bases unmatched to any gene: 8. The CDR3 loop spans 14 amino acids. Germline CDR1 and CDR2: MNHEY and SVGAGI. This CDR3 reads CASSLGLVGYEQYF. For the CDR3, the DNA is TGTGCCAGCAGTCTTGGACTAGTTGGGTACGAGCAGTACTTC.

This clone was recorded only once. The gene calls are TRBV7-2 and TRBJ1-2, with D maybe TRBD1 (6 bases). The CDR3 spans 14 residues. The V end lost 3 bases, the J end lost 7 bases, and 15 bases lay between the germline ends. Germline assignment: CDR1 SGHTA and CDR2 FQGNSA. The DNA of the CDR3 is TGTGCCAGCAGCTTGCAAAGCAGGGGCACTGGCTACACCTTC. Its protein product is CASSLQSRGTGYTF. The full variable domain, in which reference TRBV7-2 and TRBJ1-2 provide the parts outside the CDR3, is GAGVSQSPSNKVTEKGKDVELRCDPISGHTALYWYRQSLGQGLEFLIYFQGNSAPDKSGLPSDRFSAERTGGSVSTLTIQRTQQEDSAVYLCASSLQSRGTGYTFGSGTRLTVV.